This is a list of T cell receptor beta chains from one sample in a study of T cell repertoires in cytomegalovirus infection. TCRdb recomputed calls from the reads with MiXCR, one row per CDR3 protein. The data show 750,000 to 900,000 distinct CDR3 sequences, 29% seen once. These TCRs are of unknown antigen specificity. The input for sequencing was cultured CD8+ T cells from PBMCs, taken from culture after CMV antigen stimulation. The receptors shown here come from a human donor in good health (CMV status not recorded). Some clones in this sample may be carry-over from other donors' samples. CDR3s include the opening cysteine and the closing phenylalanine or tryptophan. D genes are given only for firm matches. Only part of the rows carry a size: once, few, many, or a class if the clone is expanded.

CDR3nt,CDR3aa,d_gene,j_gene,abundance,v_gene
TGTGCCAGCAGCCCCAGGATTTTGAACACTGAAGCTTTCTTT,CASSPRILNTEAFF,NA,TRBJ1-1,few,TRBV5-5
TGTGCCAGCAGTTGGGGCCTTAGAAGATACTCTACCTATGGCTACACCTTC,CASSWGLRRYSTYGYTF,NA,TRBJ1-2,few,TRBV6-1
TGCGCCAGCAGCCTCACACGAGGGCTTGGGGCCAACGTCCTGACTTTC,CASSLTRGLGANVLTF,NA,TRBJ2-6,few,TRBV4-3
TGTGCCAGCAGCTTAGAGCGACAGAAAGGACCTGACACTGAAGCTTTCTTT,CASSLERQKGPDTEAFF,NA,TRBJ1-1,NA,TRBV6-6
TGCAGTGCGCCTGACGGGAACGAGCAGTACTTC,CSAPDGNEQYF,NA,TRBJ2-7,NA,TRBV20-1
TGTGCCGCGCTACCGAACACTGAAGCTTTCTTT,CAALPNTEAFF,NA,TRBJ1-1,many,TRBV24-1
TGTGCCAGCAGTTCACAGAGAGAAGCTTTCTTT,CASSSQREAFF,NA,TRBJ1-1,few,TRBV6-2/TRBV6-3
TGTGCCAGCAATGGTGGCCGACTGGAAAAACTGTTTTTT,CASNGGRLEKLFF,NA,TRBJ1-4,NA,TRBV7-9
TGTGCCAGCGGCCGGGAGGGGGCACTGAACTATGGCTACACCTTC,CASGREGALNYGYTF,TRBD1,TRBJ1-2,few,TRBV12-3/TRBV12-4
TGTGCCAGCAGCTTAGACCGGGATGGGTACAATGAGCAGTTCTTC,CASSLDRDGYNEQFF,NA,TRBJ2-1,many,TRBV7-8
TGTGCCAGCAGCATAACAGGGTTTCCCATGAACACTGAAGCTTTCTTT,CASSITGFPMNTEAFF,NA,TRBJ1-1,many,TRBV7-2
TGTGCCAGCAGTTTTACAGGGGACGGCTACACCTTC,CASSFTGDGYTF,TRBD1,TRBJ1-2,NA,TRBV27
TGTGCCAGCAGTTACCGTCAGTACCCTGAAGCTTTCTTT,CASSYRQYPEAFF,NA,TRBJ1-1,few,TRBV6-6
TGTGCCAGCAGCTTGAGGCGACAGTTCCAAGAGACCCAGTACTTC,CASSLRRQFQETQYF,NA,TRBJ2-5,few,TRBV7-6
TGTGCCAGCACCACTGATGCCGGGGGGTTAAACACCGGGGAGCTGTTTTTT,CASTTDAGGLNTGELFF,TRBD2,TRBJ2-2,few,TRBV6-6
TGTGCCAGCAGCTATGGAGGAGAGTCCGGGGAGCTGTTTTTT,CASSYGGESGELFF,NA,TRBJ2-2,few,TRBV7-6
TGTGCCACCAGTGACTACAGGGGAACGAACACCGGGGAGCTGTTTTTT,CATSDYRGTNTGELFF,TRBD1,TRBJ2-2,NA,TRBV24-1
TGCGCCAGCAGCTTGGAGCTAGCGGATATATACAATGAGCAGTTCTTC,CASSLELADIYNEQFF,TRBD2,TRBJ2-1,few,TRBV5-1